The text below deals with one T cell receptor beta chain. Sequenced by immunoSEQ multiplex PCR; TCRdb stores in-frame clones only, minus some. This sample has about 130,000 clones; about four fifths occur once, and the top ten carry approximately 5.2%. The data originate from a study of blood T cell repertoires in COVID-19. Overall study: The cDNA or gDNA used as material had been derived from T cells, B-cell-depleted T cells, or PBMCs.

V lost 3 bases, J lost 4 bases, and 4 bases stayed unmatched. CDR1 and CDR2 (germline): ENHRY, SYGVKD. CDR3 length: 14 amino acids. The chain has TRBV10-3 and TRBJ1-2; 8 bases map to TRBD1. This clonotype was obtained from a woman in her seventies with COVID-19, enrolled during active disease. Sequenced material: peripheral blood. CDR3 nucleotide sequence: TGTGCCATCAGTGACAGGGGGCGGGCCTATGGCTACACCTTC. Its translation is CAISDRGRAYGYTF.